This T cell receptor (beta chain) emerged from a study of T cells in Graves' hyperthyroidism and ophthalmopathy. Study results and caveats: Through a model of 13 V-J features, ophthalmopathy was separated from stable hyperthyroidism.

The CDR3 consists of 14 residues. The V gene lost 0 bases and the J gene lost 5 bases, with 9 bases spanning the gap. Germline lookup yields CDR1 KGHDR and CDR2 SFDVKD. This clonotype was observed at least ten times. Its specificity is unknown. TCR beta CDR3 regions were amplified from RNA. The HTBI primer set drove a first-round RT-PCR of the TCR CDR3. MiXCR, run by TCRdb on the multiplex PCR reads, gives a single entry per CDR3 protein. The profile shows hundreds of thousands of distinct CDR3 sequences, 45% of them singletons. The gene calls are TRBV24-1 and TRBJ1-2, with unresolved D. Sample: peripheral blood or thyroid tissue (not recorded which). The TCR was taken from an adult man with Graves' disease, either hyperthyroidism or ophthalmopathy (not recorded which). CDR3 nucleotides: TGTGCCACCAGTGATTTGAGGCCACGGTATGGCTACACCTTC. It codes for CATSDLRPRYGYTF.